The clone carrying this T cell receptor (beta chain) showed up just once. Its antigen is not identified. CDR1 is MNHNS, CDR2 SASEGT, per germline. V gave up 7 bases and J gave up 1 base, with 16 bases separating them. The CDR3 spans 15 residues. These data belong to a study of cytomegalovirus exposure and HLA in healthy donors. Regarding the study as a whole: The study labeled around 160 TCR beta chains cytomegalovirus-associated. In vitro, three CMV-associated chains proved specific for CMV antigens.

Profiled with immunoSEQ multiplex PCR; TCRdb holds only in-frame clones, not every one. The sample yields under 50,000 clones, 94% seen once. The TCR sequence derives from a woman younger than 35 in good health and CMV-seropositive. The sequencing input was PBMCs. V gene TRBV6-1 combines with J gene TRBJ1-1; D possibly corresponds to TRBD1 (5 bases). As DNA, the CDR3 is TGTGCCAGCACGAAAAGGGGAAAACAGAACACTGAAGCTTTCTTT. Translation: CASTKRGKQNTEAFF.